The clone carrying this T cell receptor beta chain appeared a single time. Its specificity is not known. This specimen comes from a study of vaccination effects on CD4 cells after COVID-19. As for the study in general: Sample provision by two convalescent patients occurred 16 days and one week before vaccination.

Prior to sequencing, the ViraFEST assay stimulated PBMC with viral peptide pools, which expanded the antigen-specific CD4+ T cells. Following 10 days of culture, CD4+ T cells were isolated. The infection with SARS-CoV-2 (confirmed by PCR) occurred in this person between March and December 2020. Half-medium exchanges with IL-2 medium took place on days 3 and 7. The germline CDR1 and CDR2 sequences are MNHNY and SVGAGI (reference sequence). Germline trimming cut 5 bases from V and 0 bases from J; bases unmatched to any gene: 13. CDR3 length: 17 residues. This table comes from immunoSEQ multiplex PCR, and its TCRdb copy is limited to in-frame clones, with some not included. The sample contains some 35,000 clones, about three quarters of which appear only once.

The sequencing here drew on CD4+ T cells from PBMCs cultured with HCoV-NL63 spike peptides, taken before COVID-19 vaccination. The TCR comes from a human donor who had a prior SARS-CoV-2 infection. The chain joins TRBV6-6 to TRBJ2-7; 7 bases are shared with TRBD2. The CDR3 loop reads CASSPTWGGLPSYEQYF. The DNA of the CDR3 is TGTGCCAGCAGTCCCACCTGGGGGGGGTTGCCCTCCTACGAGCAGTACTTC.